A selection of T cell receptor beta chains follows, all from one sample in a study of identical twins. Each CDR3 protein is one row after TCRdb ran MiXCR on the 5' RACE reads. Among around 450,000 distinct CDR3 sequences listed, 13% to 15% were seen once. These sequences were also reported in another study, on yellow fever vaccine responses in identical twins.

The sequenced sample was CD4+ T cells sorted from blood. The receptors were sampled from a woman between 18 and 29 years old in good health. The CDR3 runs from the conserved cysteine through the conserved F or W. The order of the fields is V gene, J gene, CDR3 protein.

>TRBV28|TRBJ2-2
CASSRPSTGRAGELFF
>TRBV6-1|TRBJ1-5
CASRKGQDESNQPQHF
>TRBV7-2|TRBJ2-5
CASSFDMGLQETQYF
>TRBV5-6|TRBJ2-1
CASSSGTEYNEQFF
>TRBV6-2/TRBV6-3|TRBJ2-6
CASSPDRAYSGANVLTF
>TRBV11-2|TRBJ2-1
CASSSRATGISSYNEQFF
>TRBV20-1|TRBJ2-2
CSATTSGVNTGELFF
>TRBV19|TRBJ2-1
CASSIGGPEQFF
>TRBV28|TRBJ2-7
CASSTLLRLAGVLGEQYF
>TRBV5-1|TRBJ2-1
CASSFPPGPEQFF
>TRBV18|TRBJ1-2
CASSPQGDVGYTF
>TRBV7-2|TRBJ2-3
CASSFVREDTQYF
>TRBV24-1|TRBJ1-5
CATGEGVQPQHF
>TRBV7-2|TRBJ2-7
CASSLARVGGYEQYF
>TRBV5-5|TRBJ2-5
CASSLGDRVIAETQYF
>TRBV7-3|TRBJ2-1
CASSPKTYNEQFF
>TRBV6-1|TRBJ2-2
CASSEGSRGTGELFF
>TRBV5-1|TRBJ2-7
CASSLPITGEQYF
>TRBV7-9|TRBJ2-5
CASSLGSAGSQYF
>TRBV12-3/TRBV12-4|TRBJ2-7
CASRRTVSYEQYF
>TRBV7-8|TRBJ2-1
CASSEGLAPSSYNEQFF
>TRBV4-1|TRBJ2-7
CASSQAGIGSYEQYF
>TRBV20-1|TRBJ2-7
CSAGTPIEQYF
>TRBV11-2|TRBJ2-3
CASSRYRGSPGSDTQYF
>TRBV4-2|TRBJ2-1
CASSQVDKAGRGNEQFF
>TRBV7-2|TRBJ2-1
CASSLYMYNEQFF
>TRBV9|TRBJ2-1
CASSDKTGTGTKNEQFF
>TRBV2|TRBJ2-1
CASSRDRAGEQFF
>TRBV5-1|TRBJ2-1
CASSAGGAYNEQFF
>TRBV28|TRBJ1-2
CASSGAGQGENYGYTF
>TRBV4-3|TRBJ2-1
CASSQGATESYNEQFF
>TRBV7-9|TRBJ1-4
CASSLGGDEKLFF
>TRBV4-2|TRBJ2-3
CATTRVKKADTQYF
>TRBV5-1|TRBJ2-1
CASSTRSSTSGSINEQFF
>TRBV7-9|TRBJ2-7
CASSLGSGSYERYF
>TRBV13|TRBJ2-3
CACSPSSARGGSTDTQYF
>TRBV9|TRBJ1-1
CASSDRGQPEAFF